These 8 T cell receptor beta chains were sequenced from one sample in a study of blood T cell repertoires in COVID-19 (dated by TCRdb to 2018 to 2021). Libraries were prepared through the immunoSEQ multiplex PCR assay. TCRdb stores this immuneACCESS table with in-frame sequences only. Part of the clones is absent; in the studies checked, under half of the shortfall reflects unresolved V genes, and no reason is known for the rest. The sample table shows roughly 130,000 clones, and 70% to 85% are seen once. Under 4.5% of the sample rests with the top ten. Material: peripheral blood. Receptors were obtained from a man in his sixties with acute or convalescent COVID-19.

The chain carries TRBV28 and TRBJ2-7; 9 bases line up with TRBD1. The V and J ends lost 7 bases and 7 bases, in that order; junction bases with no gene match: 11. Germline loops: CDR1 MDHEN, CDR2 SYDVKM. The CDR3 runs to 14 residues. In DNA, the CDR3 is TGTGCCAGCAACTCCGGGACAGGGACCCTTGAGCAGTACTTC. It translates to CASNSGTGTLEQYF.

The genes are TRBV7-2 and TRBJ1-1, with a possible D match to TRBD1 (5 bases). Trimming pared 8 bases from V and 2 bases from J, leaving 15 bases between. The V gene's germline CDR1 is SGHTA and CDR2 FQGNSA. The CDR3 length is 14 residues. CDR3 DNA sequence: TGTGCCAGCTGCAAAATGGGGGGAAACACTGAAGCTTTCTTT. Translating gives CASCKMGGNTEAFF.

The chain joins TRBV15 to TRBJ2-1; 7 bases match TRBD2. Germline-derived CDR1 and CDR2 are LNHNV and YYDKDF (reference sequence). The CDR3 totals 17 residues. V lost 5 bases and J lost 6; bases outside the gene matches: 16. The CDR3 DNA reads TGTGCCACCAGCGCCCCACCCCTGCGGGAGTTTCGCAATGAGCAGTTCTTC. It is translated as CATSAPPLREFRNEQFF.

Written as DNA, the CDR3 is TGTGCCAGTAGTCTGGGACAGGGCGGTGAAGCTTTCTTT. Translation: CASSLGQGGEAFF. This chain joins TRBV19 and TRBJ1-1; 9 bases match TRBD1. Germline trimming cut 5 bases from V and 7 bases from J; bases unmatched to any gene: 5. The CDR3 is 13 amino acids. Germline V gene sequence: CDR1 LNHDA, CDR2 SQIVND (reference sequence).

This chain connects TRBV7-2 to TRBJ2-5; D call uncertain. The CDR3 loop spans 14 amino acids. V lost 4 bases and J 6 bases, leaving 15 bases between the germline ends. The germline V gene has CDR1 SGHTA and CDR2 FQGNSA. Here the CDR3 reads CASSSVGVRKTQYF. The CDR3 DNA sequence: TGTGCCAGCAGCTCCGTAGGCGTGCGGAAGACCCAGTACTTC. Together with reference TRBV7-2 and TRBJ2-5, the CDR3 gives the full variable domain: GAGVSQSPSNKVTEKGKDVELRCDPISGHTALYWYRQSLGQGLEFLIYFQGNSAPDKSGLPSDRFSAERTGGSVSTLTIQRTQQEDSAVYLCASSSVGVRKTQYFGPGTRLLVL.

This clone was detected only once. The rearrangement joins TRBV9 to TRBJ1-4; 7 positions match TRBD1. The V and J ends lost 4 bases and 1 base, in that order; junction bases with no gene match: 7. The CDR3 runs 16 residues. Germline V gene data show CDR1 as SGDLS and CDR2 as YYNGEE. For the CDR3, the DNA is TGTGCCAGCAGCCCTCAGGGGGGTGGAACTAATGAAAAACTGTTTTTT. Encoded protein: CASSPQGGGTNEKLFF.

The chain is built from TRBV19 and TRBJ2-7; 7 bases align to TRBD1. There are 13 residues in the CDR3. The V segment lost 3 bases and the J segment 6 bases; nucleotides outside the gene matches: 5. Germline CDR1 LNHDA, CDR2 SQIVND (reference sequence). The CDR3 loop reads CASSIDRAGEQYF. CDR3 sequence (DNA): TGTGCCAGTAGTATTGACAGGGCGGGCGAGCAGTACTTC.

The V gene is TRBV5-1, the J gene TRBJ2-3; TRBD1 aligns across 9 bases. J was trimmed by 4 bases and V by 9 bases; bases with no gene match: 6. The germline gives CDR1 SGHRS, CDR2 YFSETQ. There are 13 residues in the CDR3. DNA for the CDR3: TGCGCCACTACAGGGGGCGGTTCAGATACGCAGTATTTT. Translation gives CATTGGGSDTQYF.